These 24 T cell receptor beta chains originate from one sample sequenced in a study of pediatric ulcerative colitis. During colonoscopy, one to two rectal pinch biopsies were collected. Clones were read by immunoSEQ multiplex PCR, and TCRdb kept only the in-frame ones, dropping some. The profile shows some 50,000 clones, over 70% of them singletons. Sequenced material: gut tissue. These receptors were taken from a girl under 18 with moderate ulcerative colitis.

The chain employs TRBV29-1 and TRBJ1-1; D gene unclear. V lost 4 bases to trimming and J lost 1 base, with 10 bases between them. Germline CDR1 is SQVTM and CDR2 is ANQGSEA. This CDR3 region has 13 residues. The CDR3 DNA reads TGCAGCGTTGTATCAGCTGGGAACACTGAAGCTTTCTTT. It is translated as CSVVSAGNTEAFF.

The chain employs TRBV7-9 and TRBJ1-1; TRBD1 matches 8 bases. Trimming cost V 2 bases and J 4 bases; bases outside gene matches: 0. CDR3 length: 13 residues. Looked up from germline, CDR1 is SEHNR and CDR2 is FQNEAQ (reference sequence). The CDR3 DNA sequence: TGTGCCAGCAGCTTACAGGGGGCCACTGAAGCTTTCTTT. Protein: CASSLQGATEAFF.

The rearrangement joins TRBV28 to TRBJ1-4; D ambiguous. The CDR3 is made up of 13 amino acids. V was cut by 3 bases and J by 5 bases, with 7 bases left in between. Germline V gene data show CDR1 as MDHEN and CDR2 as SYDVKM. This CDR3 reads CASSFRPNEKLFF. CDR3 nucleotide sequence: TGTGCCAGCAGTTTCAGGCCCAATGAAAAACTGTTTTTT.

This clone has a handful of counts. The chain has TRBV7-9 and TRBJ1-4; D not resolved. The CDR3 covers 13 residues. The ends were cut back, 5 bases at V and 11 bases at J, with 15 bases in the middle. In germline, CDR1 is SEHNR, CDR2 FQNEAQ (reference sequence). CDR3 DNA sequence: TGTGCCAGCAGCCGGTCCGGACCTGGGAAACTGTTTTTT. This codes for CASSRSGPGKLFF. The full variable domain, completed using reference TRBV7-9 and TRBJ1-4, is DTGVSQNPRHKITKRGQNVTFRCDPISEHNRLYWYRQTLGQGPEFLTYFQNEAQLEKSRLLSDRFSAERPKGSFSTLEIQRTEQGDSAMYLCASSRSGPGKLFFGSGTQLSVL.

This clone was recorded a few times. The chain employs TRBV6-6 and TRBJ1-5, with 7 bases fitting TRBD1. This CDR3 region has 15 residues. Germline CDR1 MNHNY, CDR2 SVGAGI (reference sequence). J gave up 5 bases and V 3 bases, and 7 bases lay outside the gene matches. CDR3 sequence (DNA): TGTGCCAGCAGTTATGAGATTACAGGGGATCAGCCCCAGCATTTT. Its translation: CASSYEITGDQPQHF.

This chain joins TRBV7-2 and TRBJ1-1; no reliable D call. Germline V gene data show CDR1 as SGHTA and CDR2 as FQGNSA. Trimming left V 4 bases short and J 1 base short, with 10 bases between. CDR3 size: 14 residues. CDR3 amino acids: CASSWPYGNTEAFF. DNA of the CDR3: TGTGCCAGCAGCTGGCCCTACGGGAACACTGAAGCTTTCTTT.

The V and J genes are TRBV11-3 and TRBJ2-3; 10 bases are a match to TRBD1. V shed 4 bases, J shed 0 bases, and the junction held 10 bases outside the gene matches. The germline CDR1 and CDR2 sequences are SGHNT and YENEEA. The CDR3 sequence is 18 residues long. The CDR3 loop reads CASSSLPGQGLSTDTQYF. CDR3 coding DNA: TGTGCCAGCAGCTCGCTACCGGGACAGGGGCTTAGCACAGATACGCAGTATTTT.

The rearrangement joins TRBV29-1 to TRBJ2-1; TRBD2 matches at 9 bases. The ends lost 7 bases at V and 1 base at J; junction bases unmatched: 2. Germline V lookup: CDR1 SQVTM, CDR2 ANQGSEA. The CDR3 spans 13 residues. Here the CDR3 DNA reads TGCAGCGCCCTAGCGGGGTCCTACAATGAGCAGTTCTTC. Amino acids: CSALAGSYNEQFF.

The chain is built from TRBV2 and TRBJ2-7; D may be TRBD1 (6 bases). Trimming took 2 bases from V and 6 from J, leaving 14 bases between them. Germline CDR1 and CDR2: SNHLY and FYNNEI. CDR3 length equals 14 residues. In nucleotides, the CDR3 is TGTGCCAGCAGTGAAACAGGGATCTCCCGCGAGCAGTACTTC. Translated, it gives CASSETGISREQYF.

The chain couples TRBV6-1 to TRBJ2-2; the match to TRBD1 covers 7 bases. This CDR3 is 14 amino acids long. The germline V gene encodes CDR1 MNHNS and CDR2 SASEGT. V lost 5 bases, J lost 7 bases, and 7 bases stayed unmatched. CDR3 loop: CASSRTGYSGELFF. The CDR3 region has the DNA TGTGCCAGCAGTCGGACAGGATACAGCGGGGAGCTGTTTTTT.

The V gene is TRBV5-1, the J gene TRBJ2-5; 10 nucleotides line up with TRBD2. The CDR3 extends over 14 amino acids. J lost 2 bases, V lost 5 bases, and 3 bases had no gene match. CDR1 and CDR2 from the germline V gene are SGHRS and YFSETQ. The CDR3: CASRIAGGQETQYF. The CDR3 nucleotides are TGCGCCAGCAGGATAGCGGGGGGACAAGAGACCCAGTACTTC. Full variable domain (remainder filled in from reference TRBV5-1 and TRBJ2-5): KAGVTQTPRYLIKTRGQQVTLSCSPISGHRSVSWYQQTPGQGLQFLFEYFSETQRNKGNFPGRFSGRQFSNSRSEMNVSTLELGDSALYLCASRIAGGQETQYFGPGTRLLVL.

J is TRBJ1-2 and V is TRBV12-1. TRBV12-1 is noted as a pseudogene. The CDR3 is 15 residues long. The CDR3 sequence is CASSSPRGVRYGYTF. The CDR3 DNA is TGTGCCAGCAGCTCCCCTCGGGGGGTTAGGTATGGCTACACCTTC.

The rearrangement uses TRBV6-1 and TRBJ1-1; no reliable D call. The germline V gene has CDR1 MNHNS and CDR2 SASEGT. The CDR3 is made up of 17 amino acids. V was clipped by 3 bases and J by 0 bases, with 17 bases between them. CDR3 bases: TGTGCCAGCAGTGATAACCCGGCGGGATCCGTGAACACTGAAGCTTTCTTT. As protein: CASSDNPAGSVNTEAFF.

The chain employs TRBV7-2 and TRBJ2-7; 9 positions match TRBD2. Trimming cost V 7 bases and J 6 bases; bases outside gene matches: 13. CDR1 SGHTA and CDR2 FQGNSA come from the germline V gene. The CDR3 totals 15 residues. Here the CDR3 reads CASKRGGGDPSEQYF. The DNA for the CDR3 is TGTGCCAGCAAACGGGGCGGGGGGGACCCGTCCGAGCAGTACTTC.

The chain uses TRBV28 and TRBJ1-5; 7 bases align to TRBD1. The junction had 9 bases not matched to a gene; V was cut back by 6 bases and J by 7 bases. This CDR3 is built from 14 residues. CDR1 and CDR2 from the germline V gene are MDHEN and SYDVKM. This CDR3 reads CASRADRVWQPQHF. The CDR3 DNA sequence: TGTGCCAGCAGGGCCGACAGGGTTTGGCAGCCCCAGCATTTT.

The chain combines TRBV30 with TRBJ1-2, with a tentative D call TRBD1 (5 bases). V was cut by 4 bases and J by 8 bases, with 11 bases left in between. This CDR3 comprises 11 residues. Germline CDR1 GTSNPN, CDR2 SVGIG (reference sequence). As DNA, the CDR3 is TGTGCCTGGATGGGGGGAGGAGGCTACACCTTC. Translating it yields CAWMGGGGYTF.

The CDR3 loop reads CATELGFSSYNEQFF. DNA for the CDR3: TGTGCCACCGAACTCGGCTTTAGCTCCTACAATGAGCAGTTCTTC. The V and J genes are TRBV2 and TRBJ2-1; D remains unclear. V was pared by 10 bases and J by 0 bases, with 16 bases between. In germline, CDR1 is SNHLY, CDR2 FYNNEI. The CDR3 covers 15 residues.

This clone was seen a few times. This chain links TRBV5-4 with TRBJ1-5; D remains ambiguous. V dropped 4 bases and J dropped 7 bases, with 9 bases sitting between them. CDR3 size: 12 residues. Germline values: CDR1 SGHNT, CDR2 YYREEE (reference sequence). In DNA form, the CDR3 reads TGTGCCAGCAGCCCCTGGGGACAGCCCCAGCATTTT. It specifies CASSPWGQPQHF.

The chain couples TRBV19 to TRBJ1-5; no reliable D call. Deletions cut 3 bases from V and 7 bases from J, with 19 bases between. Germline V gene sequence: CDR1 LNHDA, CDR2 SQIVND (reference sequence). CDR3 size: 16 residues. CDR3 sequence: CASSMKRGEGRQPQHF. In nucleotides, the CDR3 is TGTGCCAGTAGTATGAAACGCGGGGAAGGTCGACAGCCCCAGCATTTT.

The CDR3 DNA reads TGTGCCAGCTCACCCCAGGGGGCCTGGGAAAAACTGTTTTTT. This sequence encodes CASSPQGAWEKLFF. This rearrangement joins TRBV18 to TRBJ1-4, with TRBD1 matching over 8 bases. This CDR3 comprises 14 residues. Trimming took 3 bases from V and 8 from J; bases not matched to a gene: 5. From germline, CDR1 is KGHSH and CDR2 LQKENI.

This clone was counted a few times. The chain links TRBV11-3 to TRBJ1-1, with D uncertain. The germline CDR1 and CDR2 sequences are SGHNT and YENEEA. This CDR3 contains 13 residues. V gave up 0 bases and J gave up 5 bases, with 7 bases separating them. The CDR3 sequence: CASSLEARTEAFF. The CDR3 DNA sequence: TGTGCCAGCAGCTTAGAGGCTAGGACTGAAGCTTTCTTT.

The CDR3 region has the DNA TGTGCCAGCACCGACAGTTATCAGCCCCAGCATTTT. Amino acid sequence: CASTDSYQPQHF. This chain joins TRBV7-9 and TRBJ1-5, with D perhaps TRBD1 (5 bases). Trimming took off 7 bases at V and 5 bases at J, with 9 bases between the two ends. Germline CDR1 SEHNR, CDR2 FQNEAQ (reference sequence). This CDR3 has 12 residues.

The CDR3 DNA reads as TGTGCCAGCAGCTTAGGGTCAGATCAGCCCCAGCATTTT. Protein product: CASSLGSDQPQHF. The chain uses TRBV7-2 and TRBJ1-5, with no clear D. Germline CDR1 SGHTA, CDR2 FQGNSA. Deletions cut 1 base from V and 5 bases from J, with 6 bases between. The CDR3 sequence is 13 residues long.

V is TRBV10-3 and J is TRBJ2-3, with D possibly TRBD1 on 5 matching bases. Germline lookup yields CDR1 ENHRY and CDR2 SYGVKD. Trimming pared 7 bases from V and 5 bases from J, leaving 13 bases between. This CDR3 has 13 residues. CDR3 region: CAIKGPQGDTQYF. The CDR3 DNA reads TGTGCCATCAAGGGCCCCCAGGGAGATACGCAGTATTTT.